This T cell receptor beta chain was observed in a study of cytomegalovirus exposure and HLA in healthy donors. Broader study findings: Rare sequences made up most TCRs, while some public TCRs were found in many donors. In vitro assays verified that a few CMV-associated chains recognized CMV antigens specifically. Cytomegalovirus status, reportedly, was diagnosed with high specificity and sensitivity by the classifier.

Trimming took 3 bases from V and 4 from J, leaving 3 bases between them. The germline CDR1 and CDR2 sequences are DFQATT and SNEGSKA (reference sequence). This CDR3 spans 10 amino acids. Here immunoSEQ multiplex PCR was the method, and the copy in TCRdb shows in-frame clones only, minus some. The sample records about 180,000 clones, more than 75% being singletons. From the roughly 120-subject validation cohort, which was separate from the roughly 710-subject first cohort, the donors were drawn. Points on this clone: The antigen remains undetermined.

This clonotype was sampled from a woman between 25 and 40 years old in good health and CMV-seronegative. The V gene is TRBV20-1, the J gene TRBJ1-1; D is undetermined. The sample was PBMCs. CDR3 amino acids: CSASSTEAFF. CDR3 coding DNA: TGCAGTGCTAGCTCCACTGAAGCTTTCTTT.